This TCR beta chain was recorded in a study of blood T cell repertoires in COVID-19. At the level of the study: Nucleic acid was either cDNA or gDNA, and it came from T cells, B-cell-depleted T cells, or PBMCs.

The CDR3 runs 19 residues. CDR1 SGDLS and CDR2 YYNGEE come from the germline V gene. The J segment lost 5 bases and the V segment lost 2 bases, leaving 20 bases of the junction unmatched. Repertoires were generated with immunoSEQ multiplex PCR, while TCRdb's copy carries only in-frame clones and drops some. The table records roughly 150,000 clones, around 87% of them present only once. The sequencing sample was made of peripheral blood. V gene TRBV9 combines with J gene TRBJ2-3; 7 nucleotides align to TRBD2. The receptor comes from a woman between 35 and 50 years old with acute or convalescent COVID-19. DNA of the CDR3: TGTGCCAGCAGCGTTAGTCAACTAGCGTCGGAGCTTTTTTTAGATACGCAGTATTTT. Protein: CASSVSQLASELFLDTQYF.